The 26 T cell receptor beta chains below come from one sample, sequenced in a study of blood T cell repertoires in COVID-19 (dated by TCRdb to 2018 to 2020). Library preparation used the immunoSEQ multiplex PCR assay. The source is immuneACCESS, and TCRdb retained only in-frame sequences with V and J called. Part of the clones is not carried over; for the studies checked, unresolved V genes explain less than half of this, and the remainder is unexplained. This sample holds approximately 350,000 clones; 75% to 90% were observed only once. The ten largest make up approximately 5.4% of the sample. Input material: PBMCs or T cells enriched from blood (not recorded which). These receptors were collected from a woman aged 45-65 years who had recovered from COVID-19.

The sample holds one count of this clone. Here the CDR3 reads CASSQATGVNTGELFF. The CDR3 DNA follows: TGTGCCAGCAGCCAAGCCACGGGGGTTAACACCGGGGAGCTGTTTTTT. The rearrangement links TRBV4-2 to TRBJ2-2; the D gene is possibly TRBD2 (6 bases). This CDR3 contains 16 residues. Per germline, CDR1 LGHNA and CDR2 YNFKEQ. Trimming stripped 1 base from V and 2 bases from J, with 11 bases between.

The gene calls are TRBV19 and TRBJ1-2; 8 nucleotides line up with TRBD1. The V gene end was trimmed by 3 bases and the J gene end by 4 bases; junction bases not matched to a gene: 10. The CDR3 runs to 16 residues. Germline V gene lookup returns CDR1 LNHDA and CDR2 SQIVND (reference sequence). The DNA of the CDR3 is TGTGCCAGTAGTATCCTCTCAGGGGGCAAGGGCTATGGCTACACCTTC. It is translated as CASSILSGGKGYGYTF. Combining the CDR3 with reference TRBV19 and TRBJ1-2 gives the whole variable domain DGGITQSPKYLFRKEGQNVTLSCEQNLNHDAMYWYRQDPGQGLRLIYYSQIVNDFQKGDIAEGYSVSREKKESFPLTVTSAQKNPTAFYLCASSILSGGKGYGYTFGSGTRLTVV.

The rearrangement links TRBV27 to TRBJ1-1; weak D call: TRBD1 (6 bases). V lost 0 bases and J 11 bases, leaving 13 bases between the germline ends. The CDR3 has 13 residues. Germline V gives CDR1 MNHEY, CDR2 SMNVEV (reference sequence). The CDR3 sequence: CASSLSGGKRAFF. In DNA, the CDR3 is TGTGCCAGCAGTTTATCTGGGGGCAAGAGGGCTTTCTTT.

The chain couples TRBV3-1 (or the pseudogene TRBV3-2) to TRBJ2-3; 7 nucleotides match TRBD1. Germline CDR1 reads LGHDT; CDR2 reads YNNKEL (reference sequence). CDR3 length equals 14 residues. Trimming took 4 bases from V and 4 from J; bases not matched to a gene: 5. In nucleotides, the CDR3 is TGTGCCAGCAGCCCCCGACAGGGAGCAGATACGCAGTATTTT. Translated: CASSPRQGADTQYF.

A few counts support this clone. For the CDR3, the DNA is TGTGCCAGCAGCGAAATAGGGACAGGCCAATCCTACGAGCAGTACTTC. It specifies CASSEIGTGQSYEQYF. The chain recombines TRBV6-1 with TRBJ2-7; 8 bases align to TRBD1. After removal of 6 bases from V and 1 base from J, the junction contained 11 bases not matched to a gene. Germline assignment: CDR1 MNHNS and CDR2 SASEGT. The CDR3 runs to 16 residues.

The chain is built from TRBV27 and TRBJ1-4; D might be TRBD1 (5 bases). The CDR3 runs 16 residues. Germline V gene sequence: CDR1 MNHEY, CDR2 SMNVEV (reference sequence). The germline V and J ends were trimmed by 0 bases and 10 bases, with 18 bases remaining between them. The CDR3 loop reads CASSLSSGTYEGKLFF. The DNA of the CDR3 is TGTGCCAGCAGTTTATCAAGTGGGACTTACGAGGGAAAACTGTTTTTT.

The chain employs TRBV7-9 and TRBJ1-1; D is uncertain. The CDR3 loop spans 15 amino acids. Germline V gene lookup returns CDR1 SEHNR and CDR2 FQNEAQ (reference sequence). With 2 bases removed from V and 1 base from J, the gap between germline ends came to 11 bases. The CDR3 is CASSLRVSKNTEAFF. The DNA of the CDR3 is TGTGCCAGCAGCTTACGGGTCTCAAAGAACACTGAAGCTTTCTTT.

The CDR3: CASSSKRGSTGELFF. The CDR3 DNA is TGTGCCAGCAGCTCTAAGCGGGGGAGCACCGGGGAGCTGTTTTTT. This chain joins TRBV7-2 and TRBJ2-2; 8 positions agree with TRBD2. Germline CDR1 and CDR2: SGHTA and FQGNSA. The CDR3 spans 15 residues. After removal of 4 bases from V and 4 bases from J, the junction contained 5 bases not matched to a gene.

The rearrangement joins TRBV6-6 to TRBJ1-1, with a tentative D call TRBD1 (6 bases). The CDR3 contains 14 residues. CDR1 and CDR2 from the germline V gene are MNHNY and SVGAGI (reference sequence). V shed 7 bases and J shed 2 bases, with 14 bases lying between them. In nucleotides, the CDR3 is TGTGCCAGCAACCCTGCCAGGGGAAACACTGAAGCTTTCTTT. Its protein product is CASNPARGNTEAFF.

The chain recombines TRBV15 with TRBJ1-2; D possibly corresponds to TRBD1 (6 bases). Germline values: CDR1 LNHNV, CDR2 YYDKDF (reference sequence). The CDR3 has 16 amino acids. V was clipped by 5 bases and J by 4 bases, with 20 bases between them. The CDR3 sequence: CATSGGPKTGLYGYTF. The CDR3 DNA follows: TGTGCCACCAGCGGCGGCCCAAAGACAGGACTCTATGGCTACACCTTC.

This sequence joins TRBV12-3 or TRBV12-4 and TRBJ2-7; TRBD1 matches at 9 bases. The CDR3 is 13 amino acids. J gave up 9 bases and V 3 bases, and 6 bases lay outside the gene matches. The CDR3 is CASSFPGTGPQYF. The CDR3 bases are TGTGCCAGCAGTTTCCCCGGGACAGGGCCGCAGTACTTC.

V is TRBV15 and J is TRBJ1-6, with D maybe TRBD1 (6 bases). CDR3 length equals 15 residues. Trimming took off 3 bases at V and 8 bases at J, with 14 bases between the two ends. Germline CDR1 LNHNV, CDR2 YYDKDF (reference sequence). The CDR3 sequence: CATSRGTRTDSPLHF. The CDR3 DNA follows: TGTGCCACCAGCAGGGGAACTCGGACAGATTCACCCCTCCACTTT.

This clone appeared a single time. This chain uses TRBV19 with TRBJ2-1; D call uncertain. The CDR3 length is 14 residues. With 5 bases removed from V and 2 bases from J, the gap between germline ends came to 10 bases. Germline V CDR1 and CDR2: LNHDA, SQIVND (reference sequence). The CDR3 region has the DNA TGTGCCAGTAGTTTCTCCTTAGCCTACAATGAGCAGTTCTTC. Encoded protein: CASSFSLAYNEQFF. Drawing the rest from reference TRBV19 and TRBJ2-1, the complete variable domain is DGGITQSPKYLFRKEGQNVTLSCEQNLNHDAMYWYRQDPGQGLRLIYYSQIVNDFQKGDIAEGYSVSREKKESFPLTVTSAQKNPTAFYLCASSFSLAYNEQFFGPGTRLTVL.

The chain links TRBV29-1 to TRBJ2-3; possibly TRBD2 for D (5 bases). CDR1 SQVTM and CDR2 ANQGSEA come from the germline V gene. Trimming removed 4 bases from V and 5 bases from J, with 13 bases in between. This CDR3 has 13 residues. The CDR3 reads CSVASGAKDTQYF. The CDR3 bases are TGCAGCGTTGCGAGCGGAGCCAAAGATACGCAGTATTTT.

J is TRBJ2-7 and V is TRBV11-2; D is ambiguous. This CDR3 spans 13 amino acids. The ends were cut back, 8 bases at V and 0 bases at J, with 11 bases in the middle. Germline loops: CDR1 SGHAT, CDR2 FQNNGV. CDR3 sequence (DNA): TGTGCCAGCCAGCGTCACCGCTCCTACGAGCAGTACTTC. Its protein product is CASQRHRSYEQYF.

This sequence joins TRBV5-6 and TRBJ2-1, with TRBD2 identical over 16 bases. The V gene end was trimmed by 3 bases and the J gene end by 6 bases; junction bases not matched to a gene: 6. The CDR3 length is 17 residues. The germline CDR1 and CDR2 sequences are SGHDT and YYEEEE. The CDR3 region is CASSWGLAGGPPNEQFF. In DNA, the CDR3 is TGTGCCAGCAGCTGGGGACTAGCGGGGGGGCCGCCCAATGAGCAGTTCTTC.

The chain recombines TRBV3-1 (or the pseudogene TRBV3-2) with TRBJ2-5; tentative D call: TRBD1 (5 bases). CDR3 length: 17 residues. Germline V gene sequence: CDR1 LGHDT, CDR2 YNNKEL (reference sequence). Trimming shortened V by 4 bases and J by 5 bases, and 23 bases separated the two germline ends. CDR3 region: CASSLRHGQGVTETQYF. The CDR3 region has the DNA TGTGCCAGCAGCCTCAGACATGGTCAGGGCGTTACGGAGACCCAGTACTTC.

The rearrangement links TRBV19 to TRBJ2-7, with D possibly matching TRBD2 (5 bases). Germline loops: CDR1 LNHDA, CDR2 SQIVND (reference sequence). V was shortened by 5 bases and J by 3 bases, with 17 bases between the two germline ends. The CDR3 has 15 amino acids. CDR3 amino acids: CASSVPTLRGYEQYF. The CDR3 nucleotides are TGTGCCAGTAGTGTCCCTACGCTACGGGGCTACGAGCAGTACTTC.

In its sample, this clone was seen once. The chain uses TRBV19 and TRBJ2-4; the match to TRBD1 covers 9 bases. CDR3 length: 14 residues. After removal of 8 bases from V and 5 bases from J, the junction contained 7 bases not matched to a gene. Germline CDR1 LNHDA, CDR2 SQIVND (reference sequence). The CDR3 sequence is CASSGRTGENIQYF. DNA of the CDR3: TGTGCCAGTTCCGGTAGGACAGGGGAAAACATTCAGTACTTC.

CDR3 sequence (DNA): TGCGCCAGCAGCTTGGACAGCGGCACCGGGGAGCTGTTTTTT. Its translation is CASSLDSGTGELFF. The V gene is TRBV5-1, the J gene TRBJ2-2, with D perhaps matching TRBD2 (5 bases). CDR1 and CDR2 (germline): SGHRS, YFSETQ. The V gene lost 0 bases and the J gene lost 4 bases, with 7 bases spanning the gap. This CDR3 region has 14 residues.

This clone was seen only once. This chain connects TRBV7-3 to TRBJ2-3; D not resolved. The CDR3 has 14 amino acids. V was shortened by 5 bases and J by 0 bases, with 9 bases between the two germline ends. Germline V gene lookup returns CDR1 SGHTA and CDR2 FQGTGA. The CDR3 here is CASSNGVSTDTQYF. In nucleotides, the CDR3 is TGTGCCAGCAGCAATGGAGTGAGCACAGATACGCAGTATTTT.

The chain couples TRBV5-4 to TRBJ2-7, with 7 bases that match TRBD1. The CDR3 is 17 residues long. Germline lookup yields CDR1 SGHNT and CDR2 YYREEE (reference sequence). V gave up 0 bases and J gave up 3 bases; unmatched junction bases: 12. CDR3 loop: CASSLAAGLPGGYEQYF. CDR3 in DNA: TGTGCCAGCAGCTTGGCCGCCGGTCTTCCAGGGGGCTACGAGCAGTACTTC.

The J gene is TRBJ1-2, the V gene TRBV7-2; 7 bases align to TRBD1. CDR1 is SGHTA, CDR2 FQGNSA, per germline. The CDR3 loop spans 14 amino acids. Trimming cost V 5 bases and J 0 bases; bases outside gene matches: 3. This CDR3 reads CASSRDSANYGYTF. DNA of the CDR3: TGTGCCAGCAGCCGGGACAGCGCTAACTATGGCTACACCTTC. The whole variable domain, remainder taken from reference TRBV7-2 and TRBJ1-2, is GAGVSQSPSNKVTEKGKDVELRCDPISGHTALYWYRQSLGQGLEFLIYFQGNSAPDKSGLPSDRFSAERTGGSVSTLTIQRTQQEDSAVYLCASSRDSANYGYTFGSGTRLTVV.

The gene calls are TRBV28 and TRBJ1-2; 11 positions agree with TRBD1. V lost 1 base to trimming and J lost 6 bases; unmatched junction nucleotides: 7. Germline V gene sequence: CDR1 MDHEN, CDR2 SYDVKM. CDR3 length equals 16 residues. The CDR3 DNA sequence: TGTGCCAGCAGTTTATTCCCCGGACAGGGGGCCGATGGCTACACCTTC. Residues: CASSLFPGQGADGYTF.

The chain recombines TRBV5-6 with TRBJ1-2; 7 bases align to TRBD1. The CDR3 runs to 14 residues. V trimming: 4 bases; J trimming: 5 bases; junction bases outside the gene matches: 8. Germline values: CDR1 SGHDT, CDR2 YYEEEE. The CDR3 loop reads CASSPTGQEYGYTF. The CDR3 nucleotides are TGTGCCAGCAGCCCGACAGGACAGGAGTATGGCTACACCTTC.

The CDR3 reads CASSQALGLADYEQYF. DNA of the CDR3: TGTGCCAGCAGCCAAGCTTTGGGACTAGCGGACTACGAGCAGTACTTC. This chain connects TRBV14 to TRBJ2-7, with 11 bases identical to TRBD2. Trimming removed 1 base from V and 3 bases from J; junction bases left unmatched: 5. Germline V gene data show CDR1 as SGHDN and CDR2 as FVKESK. The CDR3 is made up of 16 amino acids.